The 8 T cell receptor beta chains below were found in one sample sequenced in a study of T cell changes during pregnancy in multiple sclerosis (dated by TCRdb to the late 2010s). The library came from the immunoSEQ multiplex PCR assay. TCRdb obtained this table from immuneACCESS and retained in-frame rearrangements with V and J assigned. These tables miss some clones; where compared with another copy, unresolved V genes account for less than half of the shortfall, and the remainder is unexplained. The table for this sample lists some 28,000 clones; around 90% of them were counted only once. Jointly, the top ten make up about 0.61% of the sample. Here the sequenced sample was CD4+ T cells from peripheral blood mononuclear cells, taken in the first trimester of pregnancy. The receptors stem from a female donor in good health, enrolled as a control in a pregnancy study.

This chain uses TRBV9 with TRBJ2-1; tentative D call: TRBD2 (6 bases). This CDR3 has 14 amino acids. From germline, CDR1 is SGDLS and CDR2 YYNGEE. Trimming stripped 0 bases from V and 6 bases from J, with 10 bases between. The chain's CDR3 is CASSVASSGNEQFF. The CDR3 region has the DNA TGTGCCAGCAGCGTAGCGAGTAGCGGCAATGAGCAGTTCTTC.

Only one count was recorded for this clone. This sequence joins TRBV5-1 and TRBJ1-2; D is unclear. The germline V and J ends were trimmed by 0 bases and 6 bases, with 15 bases remaining between them. Germline-derived CDR1 and CDR2 are SGHRS and YFSETQ. This CDR3 is 15 amino acids long. This CDR3 reads CASSLAPGGENGYTF. The DNA for the CDR3 is TGCGCCAGCAGCTTGGCCCCAGGCGGGGAGAATGGCTACACCTTC.

The chain employs TRBV28 and TRBJ1-1, with TRBD1 identical over 8 bases. The CDR3 is 14 amino acids. J was trimmed by 3 bases and V by 8 bases; bases with no gene match: 8. Per germline, CDR1 MDHEN and CDR2 SYDVKM. The CDR3 loop reads CASHSGGLDTEAFF. The CDR3 DNA follows: TGTGCCAGCCATTCAGGGGGCCTGGACACTGAAGCTTTCTTT. Complete variable domain (other parts from reference TRBV28 and TRBJ1-1): DVKVTQSSRYLVKRTGEKVFLECVQDMDHENMFWYRQDPGLGLRLIYFSYDVKMKEKGDIPEGYSVSREKKERFSLILESASTNQTSMYLCASHSGGLDTEAFFGQGTRLTVV.

The chain links TRBV15 to TRBJ2-3, with TRBD2 matching over 9 bases. V lost 3 bases, J lost 5 bases, and 6 bases stayed unmatched. CDR3 length equals 15 residues. CDR1 LNHNV and CDR2 YYDKDF come from the germline V gene (reference sequence). DNA of the CDR3: TGTGCCACCAGCAGGCTTAGCGGGAGTGGAGATACGCAGTATTTT. Translating it yields CATSRLSGSGDTQYF.

The chain uses TRBV2 and TRBJ1-6, with D tentatively TRBD1 (6 bases). V gave up 6 bases and J gave up 9 bases, with 18 bases separating them. The CDR3 is 15 residues long. Per the germline V gene, CDR1 is SNHLY and CDR2 is FYNNEI. The CDR3 region has the DNA TGTGCCAGCAGAAGGGGGACATCTCCAAGTTCACCCCTCCACTTT. This sequence encodes CASRRGTSPSSPLHF.

This clone was detected only a few times. V usage is TRBV4-1 and J usage is TRBJ1-5; possibly TRBD1 for D (6 bases). V lost 0 bases and J 4 bases, leaving 19 bases between the germline ends. The CDR3 covers 18 residues. From germline, CDR1 is MGHRA and CDR2 YSYEKL. The CDR3 sequence is CASSQDMFGGAGNQPQHF. CDR3 nucleotide sequence: TGCGCCAGCAGCCAAGATATGTTCGGGGGGGCCGGGAATCAGCCCCAGCATTTT.

The rearrangement joins TRBV9 to TRBJ2-1; perhaps TRBD2 as D (6 bases). Germline V gene sequence: CDR1 SGDLS, CDR2 YYNGEE. This CDR3 comprises 15 residues. V lost 4 bases to trimming and J lost 8 bases, with 19 bases between them. The CDR3 DNA is TGTGCCAGCAGCCCCCGTGGAGGGGCGCGGGATGAGCAGTTCTTC. This encodes CASSPRGGARDEQFF.

The chain links TRBV5-1 to TRBJ2-5; TRBD2 is a possible D gene (7 bases). Germline CDR1 reads SGHRS; CDR2 reads YFSETQ. The CDR3 runs 14 residues. Trimming removed 2 bases at V and 5 bases at J, with 13 bases between. The CDR3 coding sequence is TGCGCCAGCAGCTTCCGGGGGGCGGCGGAGACCCAGTACTTC. It yields the protein CASSFRGAAETQYF.